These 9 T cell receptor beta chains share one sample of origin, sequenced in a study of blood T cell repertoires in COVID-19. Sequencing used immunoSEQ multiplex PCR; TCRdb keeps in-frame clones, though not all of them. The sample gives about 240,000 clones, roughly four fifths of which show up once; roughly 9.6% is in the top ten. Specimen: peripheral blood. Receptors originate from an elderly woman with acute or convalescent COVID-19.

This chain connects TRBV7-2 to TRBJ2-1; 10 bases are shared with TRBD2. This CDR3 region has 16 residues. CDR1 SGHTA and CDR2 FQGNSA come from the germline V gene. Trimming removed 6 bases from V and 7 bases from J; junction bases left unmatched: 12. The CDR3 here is CASSRIAGGTLNEQFF. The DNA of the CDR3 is TGTGCCAGCAGTCGGATAGCGGGGGGTACACTGAATGAGCAGTTCTTC.

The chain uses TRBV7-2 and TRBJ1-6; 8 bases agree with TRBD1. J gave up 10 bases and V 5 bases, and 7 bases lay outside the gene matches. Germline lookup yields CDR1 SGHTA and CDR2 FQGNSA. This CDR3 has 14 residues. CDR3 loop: CASSQDRVPSPLHF. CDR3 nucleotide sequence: TGTGCCAGCAGCCAGGACAGGGTGCCCTCACCCCTCCACTTT.

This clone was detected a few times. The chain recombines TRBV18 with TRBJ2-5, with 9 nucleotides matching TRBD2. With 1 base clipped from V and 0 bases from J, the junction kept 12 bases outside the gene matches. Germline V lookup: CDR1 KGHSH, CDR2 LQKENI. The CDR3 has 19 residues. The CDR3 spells CASSPLPLGRGGHQETQYF. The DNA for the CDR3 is TGTGCCAGCTCACCACTCCCTCTGGGGCGGGGGGGCCACCAAGAGACCCAGTACTTC.

CDR3: CASPARAGGELFF. The CDR3 DNA is TGTGCCAGCCCGGCGCGGGCGGGCGGGGAGCTGTTTTTT. The V gene is TRBV12-3 or TRBV12-4, the J gene TRBJ2-2; maybe TRBD2 (5 bases). V lost 8 bases and J lost 7, with 14 bases in between. The CDR3 runs to 13 residues.

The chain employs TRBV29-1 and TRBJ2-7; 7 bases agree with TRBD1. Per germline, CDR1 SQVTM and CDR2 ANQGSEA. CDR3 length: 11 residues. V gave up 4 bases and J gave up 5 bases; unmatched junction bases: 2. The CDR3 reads CSVADRDEQYF. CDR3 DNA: TGCAGCGTTGCAGACAGGGACGAGCAGTACTTC.

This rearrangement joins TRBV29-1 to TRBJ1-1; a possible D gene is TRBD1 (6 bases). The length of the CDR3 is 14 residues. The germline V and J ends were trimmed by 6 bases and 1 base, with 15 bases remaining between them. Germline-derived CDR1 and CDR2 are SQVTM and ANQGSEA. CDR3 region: CSVVRVQGNTEAFF. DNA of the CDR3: TGCAGCGTCGTAAGAGTACAGGGGAACACTGAAGCTTTCTTT.

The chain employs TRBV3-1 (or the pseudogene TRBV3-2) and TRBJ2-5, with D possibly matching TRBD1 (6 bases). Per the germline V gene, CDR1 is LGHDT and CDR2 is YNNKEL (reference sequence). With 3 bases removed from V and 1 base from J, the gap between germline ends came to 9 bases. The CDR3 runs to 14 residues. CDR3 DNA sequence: TGTGCCAGCAGCCATTACAGGGTCCAAGAGACCCAGTACTTC. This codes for CASSHYRVQETQYF.

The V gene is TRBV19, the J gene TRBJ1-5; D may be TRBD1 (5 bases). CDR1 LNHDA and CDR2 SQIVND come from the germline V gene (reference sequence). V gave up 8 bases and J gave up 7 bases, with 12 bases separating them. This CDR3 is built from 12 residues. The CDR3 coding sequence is TGTGCCAGTGGGTGGCAGGGACAGCCCCAGCATTTT. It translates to CASGWQGQPQHF.

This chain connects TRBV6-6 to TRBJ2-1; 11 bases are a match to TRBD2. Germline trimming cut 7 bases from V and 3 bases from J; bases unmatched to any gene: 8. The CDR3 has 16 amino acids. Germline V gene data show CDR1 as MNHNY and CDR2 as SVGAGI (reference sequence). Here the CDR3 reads CASTSSSGGGYNEQFF. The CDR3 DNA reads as TGTGCCAGCACCTCCAGTAGCGGGGGGGGCTACAATGAGCAGTTCTTC.